These T cell receptor beta chains were read from a single sample in a study of T cells in narcolepsy. Method: immunoSEQ multiplex PCR; TCRdb's copy keeps in-frame clones and lacks some. The data contain tens of thousands of clones, 75% to 85% of them singletons. Sequencing was performed on CD45RA- memory CD4+ T cells from PBMCs. These TCRs come from a human donor with narcolepsy. Both conserved end residues are part of each CDR3. Fields, in order: clone size, V gene, J gene, D gene, CDR3 protein, CDR3 DNA. D genes are given only for firm matches. Rows may omit the clone size; those that give it use once, few, many or a size class.

size: .; V: TRBV27; J: TRBJ1-1; D: .; CDR3: CASSSRTEMNTEAFF; DNA: TGTGCCAGCAGTTCCCGGACCGAGATGAACACTGAAGCTTTCTTT
size: few; V: TRBV30; J: TRBJ1-6; D: .; CDR3: CAWSGAGNNSPLHF; DNA: TGTGCCTGGAGTGGTGCAGGGAATAATTCACCCCTCCACTTT
size: .; V: TRBV10-3; J: TRBJ2-1; D: .; CDR3: CASKTGANEQFF; DNA: TGTGCCTCCAAAACGGGAGCCAATGAGCAGTTCTTC
size: .; V: TRBV11-3; J: TRBJ1-1; D: .; CDR3: CASSLVDGTEAFF; DNA: TGTGCCAGCAGCTTAGTAGATGGCACTGAAGCTTTCTTT
size: .; V: TRBV27; J: TRBJ2-3; D: .; CDR3: CASSFSDTQYF; DNA: TGTGCCAGCAGTTTCTCAGATACGCAGTATTTT
size: .; V: TRBV15; J: TRBJ2-4; D: .; CDR3: CATSRDQSGKSKNIQYF; DNA: TGTGCCACCAGCAGAGATCAATCGGGTAAATCCAAAAACATTCAGTACTTC
size: few; V: TRBV7-2; J: TRBJ2-7; D: TRBD1; CDR3: CASSLQNRGLGEQYF; DNA: TGTGCCAGCAGCTTACAGAACAGGGGGCTTGGGGAGCAGTACTTC
size: once; V: TRBV4-1; J: TRBJ2-1; D: .; CDR3: CASSQDVSLGEQFF; DNA: TGCGCCAGCAGCCAAGATGTGAGCTTGGGTGAGCAGTTCTTC
size: .; V: TRBV10-3; J: TRBJ1-2; D: .; CDR3: CAIMEGGSNYGYTF; DNA: TGTGCCATCATGGAGGGGGGTTCTAACTATGGCTACACCTTC
size: .; V: TRBV30; J: TRBJ1-5; D: .; CDR3: CAWSGGGNQPQHF; DNA: TGTGCCTGGAGTGGCGGGGGGAATCAGCCCCAGCATTTT
size: .; V: TRBV19; J: TRBJ1-2; D: .; CDR3: CASDSWILDYGYTF; DNA: TGTGCCAGTGATTCCTGGATCTTGGACTATGGCTACACCTTC
size: .; V: TRBV6-5; J: TRBJ1-1; D: .; CDR3: CASSPQVKQIEAFF; DNA: TGTGCCAGCAGCCCTCAAGTGAAGCAAATCGAAGCTTTCTTT
size: once; V: TRBV5-6; J: TRBJ2-7; D: .; CDR3: CASSGGTGAYEQYF; DNA: TGTGCCAGCAGCGGGGGGACTGGGGCCTACGAGCAGTACTTC
size: once; V: TRBV7-8; J: TRBJ2-1; D: TRBD2; CDR3: CASSLPRRLAGGLNEQFF; DNA: TGTGCCAGCAGCTTACCTCGCCGCCTAGCGGGGGGGTTAAATGAGCAGTTCTTC
size: .; V: TRBV6-1; J: TRBJ2-3; D: .; CDR3: CASRVSSGTDTQYF; DNA: TGTGCCAGCAGAGTTAGCAGTGGCACAGATACGCAGTATTTT
size: .; V: TRBV7-9; J: TRBJ1-6; D: .; CDR3: CASSLGDIYNSPLHF; DNA: TGTGCCAGCAGCTTAGGGGACATATATAATTCACCCCTCCACTTT
size: .; V: TRBV4-2; J: TRBJ1-4; D: TRBD1; CDR3: CASSPQGNEKLFF; DNA: TGTGCCAGCAGCCCACAGGGGAATGAAAAACTGTTTTTT
size: .; V: TRBV7-2; J: TRBJ2-7; D: .; CDR3: CASSLNRVAYEQYF; DNA: TGTGCCAGCAGCTTAAACAGGGTGGCCTACGAGCAGTACTTC
size: few; V: TRBV6-1; J: TRBJ1-2; D: .; CDR3: CASSRANYGYTF; DNA: TGTGCCAGCAGCAGGGCCAACTATGGCTACACCTTC
size: .; V: TRBV5-4; J: TRBJ2-5; D: .; CDR3: CASSGGIGAQYF; DNA: TGTGCCAGCAGCGGGGGGATTGGTGCCCAGTACTTC
size: .; V: TRBV19; J: TRBJ1-6; D: .; CDR3: CASSNGTPRSPLHF; DNA: TGTGCCAGTAGTAATGGGACACCCCGTTCACCCCTCCACTTT
size: .; V: TRBV20-1; J: TRBJ1-1; D: .; CDR3: CSARVQLKAFF; DNA: TGCAGTGCTAGGGTACAGCTTAAAGCTTTCTTT
size: .; V: TRBV7-2; J: TRBJ2-3; D: .; CDR3: CASSPERTQYF; DNA: TGTGCCAGCAGCCCGGAGAGAACGCAGTATTTT
size: .; V: TRBV5-4; J: TRBJ2-5; D: .; CDR3: CASSFGEQTYAQYF; DNA: TGTGCCAGCAGCTTCGGGGAACAGACCTACGCGCAGTACTTC
size: .; V: TRBV27; J: TRBJ2-1; D: TRBD2; CDR3: CASSYRTSGSSNEQFF; DNA: TGTGCCAGCAGCTATCGGACTAGCGGGAGTAGCAATGAGCAGTTCTTC
size: .; V: TRBV19; J: TRBJ1-1; D: .; CDR3: CASSPPWYRRKTEAFF; DNA: TGTGCCAGTAGTCCCCCGTGGTACAGGCGTAAAACTGAAGCTTTCTTT
size: .; V: TRBV7-3; J: TRBJ2-3; D: TRBD2; CDR3: CASSLSAGEGTQYF; DNA: TGTGCCAGCAGCTTATCCGCGGGGGAGGGAACGCAGTATTTT
size: .; V: TRBV19; J: TRBJ1-4; D: .; CDR3: CASSIRATNEKLFF; DNA: TGTGCCAGTAGTATACGGGCAACTAATGAAAAACTGTTTTTT
size: .; V: TRBV4-2; J: TRBJ2-7; D: .; CDR3: CATKYGSRPPPYF; DNA: TGTGCCACAAAATATGGGAGTCGGCCTCCCCCGTACTTC
size: .; V: TRBV28; J: TRBJ2-1; D: TRBD2; CDR3: CASLLAGSRNEQFF; DNA: TGTGCCAGCCTACTAGCGGGGAGTCGGAATGAGCAGTTCTTC
size: .; V: TRBV7-3; J: TRBJ2-5; D: TRBD2; CDR3: CASSTGLAEQETQYF; DNA: TGTGCCAGCAGCACCGGACTAGCGGAGCAAGAGACCCAGTACTTC
size: .; V: TRBV7-9; J: TRBJ1-1; D: .; CDR3: CASSLGGWYTEAFF; DNA: TGTGCCAGCAGCTTAGGAGGGTGGTATACTGAAGCTTTCTTT
size: once; V: TRBV5-1; J: TRBJ2-1; D: TRBD2; CDR3: CASSFGLAGGPNEQFF; DNA: TGCGCCAGCAGCTTCGGACTAGCGGGGGGGCCGAATGAGCAGTTCTTC
size: .; V: TRBV6-4; J: TRBJ2-2; D: .; CDR3: CASSSAGRGRDTGELFF; DNA: TGTGCCAGCAGCTCCGCCGGGAGGGGGCGAGACACCGGGGAGCTGTTTTTT
size: .; V: TRBV28; J: TRBJ2-1; D: TRBD1; CDR3: CASTSAKGDSYNEQFF; DNA: TGTGCCAGCACCTCCGCTAAGGGGGACAGTTACAATGAGCAGTTCTTC
size: .; V: TRBV2; J: TRBJ2-4; D: TRBD2; CDR3: CAGAGAGGLGIQYF; DNA: TGTGCCGGCGCGGGCGCGGGGGGGCTGGGTATTCAGTACTTC
size: .; V: TRBV5-6; J: TRBJ1-4; D: .; CDR3: CASRPSGATNEKLFF; DNA: TGTGCCAGCAGACCCAGCGGGGCAACTAATGAAAAACTGTTTTTT
size: .; V: TRBV2; J: TRBJ1-1; D: TRBD1; CDR3: CASTQGVGAFF; DNA: TGTGCCAGCACACAGGGGGTTGGAGCTTTCTTT
size: .; V: TRBV5-1; J: TRBJ2-2; D: .; CDR3: CASTWQGPDTGELFF; DNA: TGCGCCAGCACCTGGCAGGGACCCGACACCGGGGAGCTGTTTTTT
size: once; V: TRBV27; J: TRBJ1-6; D: TRBD1; CDR3: CASSLTPDRKNSPLHF; DNA: TGTGCCAGCAGTTTAACCCCGGACAGGAAAAATTCACCCCTCCACTTT
size: .; V: TRBV5-5; J: TRBJ1-5; D: .; CDR3: CASSAVVFSNQPQHF; DNA: TGTGCCAGCAGCGCGGTCGTTTTTAGTAATCAGCCCCAGCATTTT
size: .; V: TRBV18; J: TRBJ1-2; D: .; CDR3: CASSRREGGYTF; DNA: TGTGCCAGCTCACGGCGGGAGGGAGGCTACACCTTC
size: .; V: TRBV2; J: TRBJ2-7; D: TRBD1; CDR3: CASCQGAYEQYF; DNA: TGTGCCAGCTGTCAGGGGGCTTACGAGCAGTACTTC
size: few; V: TRBV27; J: TRBJ2-1; D: TRBD2; CDR3: CASSLGLAGVNEQFF; DNA: TGTGCCAGCAGTCTGGGACTAGCGGGAGTGAATGAGCAGTTCTTC
size: .; V: TRBV2; J: TRBJ1-2; D: .; CDR3: CASSDQGAGYGYTF; DNA: TGTGCCAGCAGTGATCAAGGGGCTGGTTATGGCTACACCTTC
size: .; V: TRBV6-5; J: TRBJ1-1; D: .; CDR3: CASSYSNPNTEAFF; DNA: TGTGCCAGCAGTTACTCTAATCCGAACACTGAAGCTTTCTTT
size: .; V: TRBV6-6; J: TRBJ1-1; D: .; CDR3: CASRSTVNTEAFF; DNA: TGTGCCAGCAGGTCAACAGTGAACACTGAAGCTTTCTTT
size: .; V: TRBV6-5; J: TRBJ2-1; D: .; CDR3: CASSYALGLPYNEQFF; DNA: TGTGCCAGCAGTTACGCTTTAGGACTCCCCTACAATGAGCAGTTCTTC
size: .; V: TRBV7-3; J: TRBJ2-7; D: .; CDR3: CASSLMWGSLLYEQYF; DNA: TGTGCCAGCAGCTTAATGTGGGGAAGTCTTCTTTACGAGCAGTACTTC
size: .; V: TRBV5-4; J: TRBJ2-7; D: .; CDR3: CASGDSYEQYF; DNA: TGTGCCAGCGGGGACTCCTACGAGCAGTACTTC
size: .; V: TRBV11-2; J: TRBJ2-7; D: .; CDR3: CASSIQRGRGEQYF; DNA: TGTGCCAGCAGCATCCAGCGAGGCCGGGGGGAGCAGTACTTC
size: .; V: TRBV5-1; J: TRBJ1-1; D: .; CDR3: CASANSEGFTEAFF; DNA: TGCGCCAGCGCAAACTCGGAGGGTTTCACTGAAGCTTTCTTT
size: .; V: TRBV5-1; J: TRBJ2-7; D: TRBD1; CDR3: CASSWTTLGQGFEQYF; DNA: TGCGCCAGCAGCTGGACCACCTTGGGACAGGGGTTCGAGCAGTACTTC
size: few; V: TRBV25-1; J: TRBJ2-1; D: .; CDR3: CASSPARTHNEQFF; DNA: TGTGCCAGCAGTCCAGCCCGGACCCACAATGAGCAGTTCTTC